Shown below are 5 T cell receptor beta chains from a single sample sequenced in a study of cytomegalovirus exposure and HLA in healthy donors. This PCR relied on a set of 60 Vbeta primers and 13 Jbeta primers. Measured with immunoSEQ multiplex PCR; TCRdb has only the in-frame clones, and not every one. The table has 100,000 to 150,000 clones, about 84% seen once. The sequenced sample consisted of PBMCs. The source is a young man in good health and CMV-seropositive.

The chain couples TRBV10-1 to TRBJ1-2, with D tentatively TRBD1 (5 bases). With 0 bases removed from V and 7 bases from J, the gap between germline ends came to 9 bases. This CDR3 is 13 amino acids long. CDR1 and CDR2 from the germline V gene are WNHNN and SYGVQD (reference sequence). The CDR3 sequence is CASSESGEGGYTF. The CDR3 DNA reads as TGCGCCAGCAGTGAGTCAGGGGAAGGTGGCTACACCTTC.

This rearrangement joins TRBV29-1 to TRBJ1-4; 7 nucleotides align to TRBD1. CDR1 SQVTM and CDR2 ANQGSEA come from the germline V gene. This CDR3 has 13 amino acids. The V segment lost 1 base and the J segment 8 bases; nucleotides outside the gene matches: 4. The CDR3 DNA sequence: TGCAGCGTTGAAGGTACAGGGGCAGAAAAACTGTTTTTT. This translates into CSVEGTGAEKLFF.

The chain joins TRBV14 to TRBJ2-7, with D perhaps matching TRBD2 (6 bases). Germline V gene lookup returns CDR1 SGHDN and CDR2 FVKESK. V was trimmed by 3 bases and J by 4 bases, leaving 10 bases between them. The CDR3 runs 13 residues. CDR3 loop: CASSHGTWYEQYF. The DNA for the CDR3 is TGTGCCAGCAGCCACGGGACTTGGTACGAGCAGTACTTC.

V gene TRBV4-3 combines with J gene TRBJ2-7; TRBD1 agrees at 11 bases. Germline CDR1 is LGHNA and CDR2 is YSLEER. Unmatched junction bases numbered 1, after V lost 1 base and J lost 2 bases. The CDR3 has 15 amino acids. The CDR3 sequence is CASSQGTGGPYEQYF. The DNA for the CDR3 is TGCGCCAGCAGCCAAGGGACAGGGGGCCCCTACGAGCAGTACTTC.

V gene TRBV30 combines with J gene TRBJ2-7, with 7 nucleotides matching TRBD1. Losses at the gene ends were 1 base for V and 6 bases for J; bases not matched to a gene: 18. The CDR3 covers 17 residues. CDR1 is GTSNPN, CDR2 SVGIG, per germline (reference sequence). The CDR3 region has the DNA TGTGCCTGGAGTGCAACCGGGACAGTGAGTGAAGGTCGCGAGCAGTACTTC. Translating it yields CAWSATGTVSEGREQYF. Supplemented by reference TRBV30 and TRBJ2-7, the full variable domain reads SQTIHQWPATLVQPVGSPLSLECTVEGTSNPNLYWYRQAAGRGLQLLFYSVGIGQISSEVPQNLSASRPQDRQFILSSKKLLLSDSGFYLCAWSATGTVSEGREQYFGPGTRLTVT.